What follows are 23 T cell receptor beta chains derived from one specimen sequenced in a study of shared clonotypes between healthy human individuals. Data came from immunoSEQ multiplex PCR; TCRdb stores just in-frame clones and leaves some out. Of over a million clones listed, 70% to 80% were seen once; the top ten hold roughly 1.5%. The sample consisted of memory CD4+ T cells sorted from blood. As to subset: CD45RA-negative fraction. Receptors originate from a young man in good health.

The rearrangement joins TRBV7-2 to TRBJ2-5; the D is unclear. CDR1 and CDR2 (germline): SGHTA, FQGNSA. V dropped 1 base and J dropped 8 bases, with 11 bases sitting between them. This CDR3 has 13 amino acids. CDR3 protein: CASSLEHRATQYF. In nucleotides, the CDR3 is TGTGCCAGCAGCTTAGAACACCGGGCCACCCAGTACTTC. The whole variable domain, remainder taken from reference TRBV7-2 and TRBJ2-5, is GAGVSQSPSNKVTEKGKDVELRCDPISGHTALYWYRQSLGQGLEFLIYFQGNSAPDKSGLPSDRFSAERTGGSVSTLTIQRTQQEDSAVYLCASSLEHRATQYFGPGTRLLVL.

The chain employs TRBV2 and TRBJ1-5; D uncertain. The CDR3 length is 15 residues. Deletions cut 7 bases from V and 3 bases from J, with 16 bases between. Germline V gene lookup returns CDR1 SNHLY and CDR2 FYNNEI. The CDR3 sequence: CASTADGAYNQPQHF. CDR3 DNA: TGTGCCAGCACGGCGGACGGAGCTTACAATCAGCCCCAGCATTTT.

DNA of the CDR3: TGCGCCAGCAGCCCCCATGGCAGGGGAAATGAGCAGTTCTTC. This encodes CASSPHGRGNEQFF. The gene calls are TRBV4-1 and TRBJ2-1, with D possibly being TRBD1 (6 bases). Germline V gene data show CDR1 as MGHRA and CDR2 as YSYEKL. The CDR3 has 14 residues. V was pared by 4 bases and J by 7 bases, with 14 bases between.

This clone was recorded a few times. The gene calls are TRBV6-5 and TRBJ1-4; the D gene is possibly TRBD1 (6 bases). In germline, CDR1 is MNHEY, CDR2 SVGAGI. V lost 2 bases and J 8 bases, leaving 15 bases between the germline ends. This CDR3 has 15 residues. DNA of the CDR3: TGTGCCAGCAGTTACGGAGGACACGGGACAGAAAAACTGTTTTTT. Amino acid sequence: CASSYGGHGTEKLFF.

This clone was observed a few times. This sequence joins TRBV9 and TRBJ2-1, with a tentative D call TRBD2 (6 bases). Trimming left V 3 bases short and J 5 bases short, with 12 bases between. CDR3 length equals 14 residues. CDR1 is SGDLS, CDR2 YYNGEE, per germline. Here the CDR3 reads CASSAGTFDNEQFF. CDR3 nucleotides: TGTGCCAGCAGCGCCGGGACTTTTGACAATGAGCAGTTCTTC. Using reference TRBV9 and TRBJ2-1 for the parts outside the CDR3, the full variable domain is DSGVTQTPKHLITATGQRVTLRCSPRSGDLSVYWYQQSLDQGLQFLIQYYNGEERAKGNILERFSAQQFPDLHSELNLSSLELGDSALYFCASSAGTFDNEQFFGPGTRLTVL.

V and J are TRBV15 and TRBJ2-7, with 11 positions matching TRBD1. V lost 2 bases to trimming and J lost 3 bases; unmatched junction nucleotides: 12. The CDR3 sequence is 18 residues long. The germline gives CDR1 LNHNV, CDR2 YYDKDF (reference sequence). The CDR3 DNA sequence: TGTGCCACCAGCAGAAAACCGGGACAGGGGGGGCCCGGCTACGAGCAGTACTTC. Amino acids: CATSRKPGQGGPGYEQYF.

The rearrangement joins TRBV28 to TRBJ1-5, with D possibly matching TRBD1 (5 bases). The CDR3 runs 15 residues. V lost 7 bases to trimming and J lost 5 bases, with 18 bases between them. In germline, CDR1 is MDHEN, CDR2 SYDVKM. The CDR3, as DNA: TGTGCCAGCACCATCAGACGGGGGAATTATCAGCCCCAGCATTTT. This sequence encodes CASTIRRGNYQPQHF.

J is TRBJ1-1 and V is TRBV5-8; 8 positions match TRBD1. Germline loops: CDR1 SGHTS, CDR2 YDEGEE. Unmatched junction bases numbered 4, after V lost 0 bases and J lost 0 bases. The CDR3 is made up of 16 amino acids. This chain's CDR3 is CASSLGTGKMNTEAFF. In DNA, the CDR3 is TGTGCCAGCAGCTTGGGGACAGGGAAAATGAACACTGAAGCTTTCTTT.

This clone was seen more than once but under ten times. The rearrangement joins TRBV7-2 to TRBJ1-1; no clear D. The CDR3 runs to 14 residues. Trimming left V 5 bases short and J 2 bases short, with 12 bases between. The germline V gene encodes CDR1 SGHTA and CDR2 FQGNSA. CDR3 sequence: CASSPHGGNTEAFF. DNA of the CDR3: TGTGCCAGCAGCCCCCACGGCGGCAACACTGAAGCTTTCTTT.

CDR3 sequence reads: CASSLEGTAGNQPQHF. CDR3 in DNA: TGCGCCAGCAGCTTGGAAGGGACCGCGGGGAATCAGCCCCAGCATTTT. The rearrangement links TRBV5-1 to TRBJ1-5, with D possibly matching TRBD1 (5 bases). This CDR3 spans 16 amino acids. V lost 0 bases, J lost 4 bases, and 14 bases lay in between. CDR1 and CDR2 (germline): SGHRS, YFSETQ.

Only one count was recorded for this clone. The chain recombines TRBV27 with TRBJ2-4, with D possibly called TRBD1 or TRBD2 (6 bases each). The CDR3 runs 16 residues. V was trimmed by 6 bases and J by 3 bases, leaving 18 bases between them. Germline CDR1 MNHEY, CDR2 SMNVEV (reference sequence). Written as DNA, the CDR3 is TGTGCCAGCAGCCCGGGACAAGGGGAGGTCAAAAACATTCAGTACTTC. This codes for CASSPGQGEVKNIQYF.

With regard to this clone: The same CDR3 arises from other DNA sequences in this sample as well. The chain links TRBV10-3 to TRBJ2-1; D gene uncertain. The CDR3 is 13 amino acids. Germline CDR1 and CDR2: ENHRY and SYGVKD. The V and J ends lost 3 bases and 4 bases respectively, with 7 bases between them. CDR3 DNA: TGTGCCATCAGTGAATCAGGTTACAATGAGCAGTTCTTC. Translated, it gives CAISESGYNEQFF.

This chain links TRBV30 with TRBJ1-1; TRBD1 matches at 9 bases. Germline V gives CDR1 GTSNPN, CDR2 SVGIG (reference sequence). The CDR3 runs to 15 residues. V shed 6 bases and J 4 bases; nucleotides not matched to a gene: 12. The CDR3 loop reads CACYPGQGISTEAFF. The CDR3 DNA is TGTGCCTGCTACCCGGGACAGGGCATAAGCACTGAAGCTTTCTTT.

The chain combines TRBV6-6 with TRBJ2-3; D is uncertain. This CDR3 has 11 residues. CDR1 MNHNY and CDR2 SVGAGI come from the germline V gene (reference sequence). Between the trimmed V and J ends, which lost 5 bases and 2 bases, there was a span of 2 bases. This CDR3 reads CASSATDTQYF. The CDR3 DNA follows: TGTGCCAGCAGTGCCACAGATACGCAGTATTTT.

V gene TRBV19 combines with J gene TRBJ1-5, with a weak D call TRBD1 (5 bases). Per the germline V gene, CDR1 is LNHDA and CDR2 is SQIVND (reference sequence). The V and J ends lost 4 bases and 4 bases respectively, with 23 bases between them. CDR3 size: 18 residues. The CDR3 loop reads CASSTRQGRGVGNQPQHF. The CDR3 nucleotides read TGTGCCAGTAGTACCCGCCAGGGAAGAGGGGTAGGTAATCAGCCCCAGCATTTT.

This clone was observed once. CDR3 region: CASSWGPCSQSRANVLTF. CDR3 in DNA: TGTGCCAGCAGCTGGGGGCCTTGCTCACAAAGTCGGGCCAACGTCCTGACTTTC. The chain carries TRBV7-4 and TRBJ2-6, with D possibly TRBD1 on 6 matching bases. Germline V lookup: CDR1 SGHVT, CDR2 SQSDAQ. The ends were cut back, 4 bases at V and 5 bases at J, with 21 bases in the middle. The CDR3 sequence is 18 residues long.

The rearrangement links TRBV9 to TRBJ1-3; D perhaps matches TRBD1 (5 bases). The ends were cut back, 1 base at V and 0 bases at J, with 17 bases in the middle. Germline loops: CDR1 SGDLS, CDR2 YYNGEE. This CDR3 has 18 residues. CDR3 nucleotides: TGTGCCAGCAGCGTATCTACTTGGGACGCCAACTCTGGAAACACCATATATTTT. This encodes CASSVSTWDANSGNTIYF.

CDR3 DNA sequence: TGTGCCAGCAGCTTAGGATTGATTGGTCAGCCCCAGCATTTT. It specifies CASSLGLIGQPQHF. V usage is TRBV11-2 and J usage is TRBJ1-5, with D unclear. Per germline, CDR1 SGHAT and CDR2 FQNNGV. The ends were cut back, 1 base at V and 6 bases at J, with 10 bases in the middle. The CDR3 has 14 residues.

The genes are TRBV5-1 and TRBJ2-1, with 11 bases fitting TRBD2. The V gene's germline CDR1 is SGHRS and CDR2 YFSETQ. The CDR3 runs to 14 residues. Trimming took 6 bases from V and 7 from J; bases not matched to a gene: 6. CDR3 region: CASTLTSGMNEQFF. CDR3 coding DNA: TGCGCCAGCACTTTGACTAGCGGGATGAATGAGCAGTTCTTC. The complete variable domain, with remaining parts taken from reference TRBV5-1 and TRBJ2-1, reads KAGVTQTPRYLIKTRGQQVTLSCSPISGHRSVSWYQQTPGQGLQFLFEYFSETQRNKGNFPGRFSGRQFSNSRSEMNVSTLELGDSALYLCASTLTSGMNEQFFGPGTRLTVL.

The chain combines TRBV5-1 with TRBJ2-7; D unresolved. CDR3 length equals 14 residues. Germline V gene sequence: CDR1 SGHRS, CDR2 YFSETQ. V was trimmed by 7 bases and J by 1 base, leaving 15 bases between them. The CDR3 protein is CASRAARTSYEQYF. CDR3 DNA sequence: TGCGCCAGCCGCGCCGCGAGAACATCCTACGAGCAGTACTTC.

At least ten counts were recorded for this clone. DNA of the CDR3: TGCGCCAGCAGCTTGGCGTCCCGGGAGGGCGAGCAGTACTTC. Translated, it gives CASSLASREGEQYF. The chain is built from TRBV5-1 and TRBJ2-7, with 8 bases that match TRBD2. V was clipped by 0 bases and J by 6 bases; unmatched bases: 5. The CDR3 has 14 residues. CDR1 is SGHRS, CDR2 YFSETQ, per germline.

The V and J genes are TRBV6-5 and TRBJ1-1; TRBD1 aligns across 7 bases. This CDR3 contains 14 residues. V trimming: 0 bases; J trimming: 4 bases; junction bases outside the gene matches: 2. The germline V gene encodes CDR1 MNHEY and CDR2 SVGAGI. Here the CDR3 DNA reads TGTGCCAGCAGTTACTCAGGGGGCGTCACTGAAGCTTTCTTT. It specifies CASSYSGGVTEAFF.

The V gene is TRBV5-1, the J gene TRBJ1-1; 7 bases are a match to TRBD1. The CDR3 is 16 residues long. The trim removed 0 bases at V and 6 bases at J, leaving 11 bases unmatched. Germline V lookup: CDR1 SGHRS, CDR2 YFSETQ. DNA for the CDR3: TGCGCCAGCAGCTTGGCCCTGGGACAGACTCCGGCTGAAGCTTTCTTT. Translated, it gives CASSLALGQTPAEAFF.